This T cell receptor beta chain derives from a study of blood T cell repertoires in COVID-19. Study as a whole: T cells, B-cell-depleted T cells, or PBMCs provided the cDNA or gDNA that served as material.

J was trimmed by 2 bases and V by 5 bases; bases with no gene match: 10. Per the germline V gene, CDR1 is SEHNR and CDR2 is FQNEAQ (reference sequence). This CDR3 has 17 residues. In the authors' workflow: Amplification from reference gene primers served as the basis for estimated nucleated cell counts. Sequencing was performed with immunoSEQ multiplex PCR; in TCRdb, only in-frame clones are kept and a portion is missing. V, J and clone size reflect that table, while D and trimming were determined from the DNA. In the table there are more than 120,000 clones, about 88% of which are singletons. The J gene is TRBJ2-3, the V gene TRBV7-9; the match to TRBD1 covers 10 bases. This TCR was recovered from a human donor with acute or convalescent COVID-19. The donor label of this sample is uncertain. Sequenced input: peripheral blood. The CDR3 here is CASSRPTGGLYTDTQYF. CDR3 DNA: TGTGCCAGCAGCCGCCCGACAGGGGGCCTATACACAGATACGCAGTATTTT.